What follows describes a single T cell receptor (beta chain). A much larger clone differs from this one at a single base, so this may be a read error. Other DNA sequences in this sample translate to the same CDR3. This entry is derived from a study of blood T cell repertoires in COVID-19. As handled by the study authors: Amplification from reference gene primers served as the basis for estimated nucleated cell counts. The table came from immunoSEQ multiplex PCR; TCRdb's copy has only in-frame clones and leaves some out. The V and J calls and the clone size are those of that table, but D and trimming were determined from the DNA. The sample includes a few hundred thousand clones, approximately 83% seen only once; the top ten take more than 2%. Living in about two dozen US areas, the participants were between 18 and 89 years of age. Each recovered donor of Cohort 3 presented with two negative PCRs, clearance, or symptom resolution.

Germline lookup yields CDR1 SEHNR and CDR2 FQNEAQ (reference sequence). The ends lost 5 bases at V and 0 bases at J; junction bases unmatched: 3. CDR3 size: 14 residues. The source of this sequence is a young man who had recovered from COVID-19. V gene TRBV7-9 combines with J gene TRBJ1-1; 7 nucleotides align to TRBD1. The sample comprised PBMCs or T cells enriched from blood (not recorded which). The CDR3 here is CASSLGQMNTEAFF. In DNA form, the CDR3 reads TGTGCCAGCAGCCTGGGACAGATGAACACTGAAGCTTTCTTT.